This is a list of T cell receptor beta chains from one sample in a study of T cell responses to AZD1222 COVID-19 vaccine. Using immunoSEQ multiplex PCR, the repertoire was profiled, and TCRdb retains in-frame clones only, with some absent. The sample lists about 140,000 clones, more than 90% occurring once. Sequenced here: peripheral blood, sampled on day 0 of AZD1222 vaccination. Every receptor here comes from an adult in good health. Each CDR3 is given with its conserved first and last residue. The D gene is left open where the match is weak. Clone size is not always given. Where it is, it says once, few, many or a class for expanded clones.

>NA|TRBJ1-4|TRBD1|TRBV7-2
CASSFGQGTNEKLFF
TGTGCCAGCAGCTTCGGACAGGGTACTAATGAAAAACTGTTTTTT
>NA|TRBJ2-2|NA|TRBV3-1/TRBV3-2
CASTYRTNTGELFF
TGTGCCAGCACTTACCGAACGAACACCGGGGAGCTGTTTTTT
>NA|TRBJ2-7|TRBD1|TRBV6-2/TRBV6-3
CASSSTGQGSYEQYF
TGTGCCAGCAGTTCGACGGGACAGGGGTCCTACGAGCAGTACTTC
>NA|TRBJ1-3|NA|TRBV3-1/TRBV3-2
CASSQDFVRRNTIYF
TGTGCCAGCAGCCAAGATTTTGTAAGGAGAAACACCATATATTTT
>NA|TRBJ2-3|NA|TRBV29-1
CSVPLGKFSVITDTQYF
TGCAGCGTCCCGCTCGGTAAGTTTAGCGTTATCACAGATACGCAGTATTTT
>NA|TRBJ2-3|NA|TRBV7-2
CASSLVGPATSNTQYF
TGTGCCAGCAGCTTAGTTGGACCGGCCACAAGCAATACGCAGTATTTT
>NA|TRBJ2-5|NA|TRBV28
CASTPWGGRETQYF
TGTGCCAGCACCCCTTGGGGGGGCAGGGAGACCCAGTACTTC
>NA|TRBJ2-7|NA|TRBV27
CASSLSDSVYEQYF
TGTGCCAGCAGTTTATCAGACAGTGTCTACGAGCAGTACTTC
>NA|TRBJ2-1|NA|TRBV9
CASSVGGGMRDEQFF
TGTGCCAGCAGCGTAGGGGGCGGGATGAGGGATGAGCAGTTCTTC
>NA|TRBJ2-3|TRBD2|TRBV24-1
CATAVGLATDTQYF
TGTGCCACCGCTGTTGGACTAGCTACAGATACGCAGTATTTT
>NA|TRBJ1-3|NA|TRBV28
CASSLTGTGNTIYF
TGTGCCAGCAGTTTAACAGGGACGGGAAACACCATATATTTT
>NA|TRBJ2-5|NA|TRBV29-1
CSVESGETQYF
TGCAGCGTTGAAAGTGGAGAGACCCAGTACTTC
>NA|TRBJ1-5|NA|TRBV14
CASSQTGVIRQHF
TGTGCCAGCAGCCAAACGGGGGTCATCCGGCAGCATTTT
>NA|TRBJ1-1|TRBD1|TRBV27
CASSQTGWRTEAFF
TGTGCCAGCAGCCAGACAGGGTGGAGGACTGAAGCTTTCTTT
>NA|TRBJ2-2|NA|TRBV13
CASSLNVGGPHTGELFF
TGTGCCAGCAGCTTAAACGTCGGGGGGCCGCACACCGGGGAGCTGTTTTTT
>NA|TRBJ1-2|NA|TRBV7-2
CASSLWRFNYGYTF
TGTGCCAGCAGCCTGTGGAGGTTCAACTATGGCTACACCTTC
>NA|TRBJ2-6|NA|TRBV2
CASSATVYGANVLTF
TGTGCCAGCAGTGCAACTGTCTATGGGGCCAACGTCCTGACTTTC
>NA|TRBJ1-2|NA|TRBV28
CASSPGGQAASWTF
TGTGCCAGCAGCCCCGGGGGACAAGCGGCGAGTTGGACCTTC
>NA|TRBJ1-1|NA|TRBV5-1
CASSLVQHGNTEAFF
TGCGCCAGCAGCTTGGTACAGCACGGCAACACTGAAGCTTTCTTT
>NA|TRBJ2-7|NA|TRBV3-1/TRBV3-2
CASSQGRNPYEQYF
TGTGCCAGCAGCCAGGGCCGGAACCCCTACGAGCAGTACTTC
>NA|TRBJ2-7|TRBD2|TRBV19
CASSMFGRAYEQYF
TGTGCCAGTAGTATGTTCGGGAGGGCCTACGAGCAGTACTTC
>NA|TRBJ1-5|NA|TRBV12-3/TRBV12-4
CASSLGQAQHF
TGTGCCAGCAGCTTAGGTCAGGCCCAGCATTTT
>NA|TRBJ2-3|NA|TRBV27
CASSLLAGTDTQYF
TGTGCCAGCAGTTTATTGGCTGGCACAGATACGCAGTATTTT
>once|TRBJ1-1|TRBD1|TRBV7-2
CASSPQGQPYTEAFF
TGTGCCAGCAGCCCCCAGGGACAGCCCTACACTGAAGCTTTCTTT
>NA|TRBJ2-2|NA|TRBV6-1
CASSGVGPTGELFF
TGTGCCAGCAGTGGGGTGGGACCTACCGGGGAGCTGTTTTTT
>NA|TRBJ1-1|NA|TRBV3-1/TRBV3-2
CASSQVSGEGGTEAFF
TGTGCCAGCAGCCAAGTGTCAGGGGAAGGTGGCACTGAAGCTTTCTTT
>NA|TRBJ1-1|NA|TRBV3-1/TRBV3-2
CASSHAGTLNTEAFF
TGTGCCAGCAGCCATGCCGGGACATTGAACACTGAAGCTTTCTTT
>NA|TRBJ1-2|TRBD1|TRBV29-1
CSVDPGGHGYTF
TGCAGCGTTGATCCAGGGGGCCATGGCTACACCTTC
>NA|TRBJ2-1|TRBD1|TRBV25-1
CASSEESRTGPFF
TGTGCCAGCAGTGAAGAATCCCGGACAGGGCCGTTCTTC
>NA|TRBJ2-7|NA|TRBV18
CASSPPGAGSTGEQYF
TGTGCCAGCTCACCACCCGGGGCAGGGTCCACAGGGGAGCAGTACTTC
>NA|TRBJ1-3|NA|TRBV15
CATSRDPGRVAGNTIYF
TGTGCCACCAGCAGAGATCCGGGCAGGGTCGCCGGAAACACCATATATTTT
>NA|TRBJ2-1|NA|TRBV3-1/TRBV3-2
CASTQVSRGEQFF
TGTGCCAGCACCCAGGTCAGCCGCGGTGAGCAGTTCTTC
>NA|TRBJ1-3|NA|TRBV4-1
CASSQDRRSGNTIYF
TGCGCCAGCAGCCAAGATCGTCGCTCTGGAAACACCATATATTTT